The entry below gives a single TCR beta chain sequence along with its context. Its antigen is still unknown. This sample was taken from a study of a mutant IDH1 vaccine in newly diagnosed glioma. Repertoires were generated with immunoSEQ multiplex PCR, while TCRdb's copy carries only in-frame clones and drops some. The sample carries around 60,000 clones, about four fifths recorded once. The time point denotes: week 47, end of study. Vaccinated patients received 300 ug of mutant IDH1 20-mer peptide per dose, with topical imiquimod. Astrocytomas found in donors were new, WHO grade 3 or 4, IDH1-mutant and ATRX-lost. The CDR3 has 14 amino acids. Per germline, CDR1 SQVTM and CDR2 ANQGSEA. Trimming cost V 3 bases and J 7 bases, with 16 bases left between them.

The gene calls are TRBV29-1 and TRBJ2-1; D is perhaps TRBD2 (6 bases). Here the sequenced sample was PBMCs, taken from a glioma patient whose treatment included an IDH1 peptide vaccine. The sequence derives from a young man with glioma. The CDR3 nucleotides read TGCAGCGTTGAGGGGGGTCCTGGGCTGAATGAGCAGTTCTTC. Protein sequence: CSVEGGPGLNEQFF.